This is a list of T cell receptor beta chains from one sample in a study of CD8+ T cells in alopecia areata. Profiling relied on immunoSEQ multiplex PCR, and the TCRdb table lists in-frame clones only, not all of them. This sample has 150,000 to 200,000 clones; about 65% occur once, and the top ten carry approximately 1.3%. The material was CD4+ T cells sorted from blood, obtained at week 49, from a patient treated with tofacitinib. These receptor sequences come from a human donor with alopecia areata. Both conserved end residues are trimmed from each CDR3. Each record gives: CDR3 protein, V gene.

AWSKGAVYEQY | TRBV30
ASSQVDSEGYGYT | TRBV4-1
ASSPYRGHTDTQY | TRBV7-9
SARESRNTGELF | TRBV29-1
SARGTDNPH | TRBV20-1
ASSPGTGASYEQY | TRBV9
SVRDRNTEAF | TRBV29-1
ASSYSRTLNTGELF | TRBV6-6
ASSSSQGLGKEQF | TRBV5-1
ASSLMANPTQY | TRBV7-3
SVDGTGMNTEAF | TRBV29-1
ASSIAGNQETQY | TRBV19
ATGPTGGRETQY | TRBV15
SGNSGGNEQF | TRBV29-1
SCNDPSSYEQY | TRBV29-1
ASSQDSNRARRGYT | TRBV14
ASSPAGARVYEQY | TRBV18
ASSLGGQVYEQY | TRBV7-9
AWSTNRKETQY | TRBV30
ASSIPRANTEAF | TRBV5-1
ASSLNRQRGQETQY | TRBV5-1
ASSLVRFAVQETQY | TRBV7-2
SVGPLTGPDTQY | TRBV29-1
ASSPPYRREGDAYEQY | TRBV18
ASSLARTGSDTQY | TRBV7-6
SVGVEAGTEAF | TRBV29-1
SVQGAFTDTQY | TRBV29-1
ASSPRGQGSGANVLT | TRBV5-1
SAGGLTDTQY | TRBV29-1
ASSHLGDEQY | TRBV4-1
AISSSGGNQETQY | TRBV10-3
ASSFRWSTDTQY | TRBV11-2
ATSGWTGGTDTQY | TRBV10-3
ASSLVGAENTEAF | TRBV5-1
ASEGLMNTEAF | TRBV2
ASSSRLGTEAF | TRBV9
ASSQDVSTGAGQA | TRBV4-3
ASSYGLGLYGYT | TRBV27
ASSLLIGADQETQY | TRBV7-6
SVVLGGRKETQY | TRBV29-1
AWRNPGGNGYT | TRBV30
GGSRLNEKLF | TRBV29-1
ASSSGTGVNSPLH | TRBV7-9
ASSLEGIYSPLH | TRBV11-2
ASSEGGYRNEQF | TRBV19
ASSSAGSGENIQY | TRBV7-9
ATSRRSIAGGADTQY | TRBV15
ASSEHLAPGNEQF | TRBV6-4
ASTSFPGTDGLGANVLT | TRBV7-9
ASSDRTSYNEQF | TRBV2
ASSLGSNEQF | TRBV11-2
SVGVRGGTYEQY | TRBV29-1
ASSQDPWAQTEQY | TRBV4-3
ASSLKSRGAGDGYT | TRBV7-2
ASSPSGVETQY | TRBV6-5